This T cell receptor (beta chain) derives from a study of Ad26.COV2.S vaccination and SARS-CoV-2 variants. Overall study: Participants got Ad26.COV2.S intramuscularly, once or twice 56 days apart. Study-level results: The study found similar non-spike TCR breadth in vaccine and placebo recipients. Reports say spike-specific CD8+ and CD4+ T cell responses covered substantial breadth after vaccination.

As regards this clone: Its antigen is unidentified.

The CDR3 extends over 14 amino acids. Germline lookup yields CDR1 SGHNT and CDR2 YYREEE (reference sequence). V was clipped by 3 bases and J by 1 base, with 10 bases between them. Described treatment: 19 received Ad26.COV2.S at low or high dose, single or two shots; several received placebo; per-sample allocation not given. Day 63 following the first vaccine or placebo injection was when the samples were taken. An adult donor aged 18-55 years was enrolled in Boston. The method was immunoSEQ multiplex PCR; TCRdb's version includes in-frame clones alone and lacks a portion of them. The sample contains around 300,000 clones, 65% to 90% of which appear only once.

The chain has TRBV5-4 and TRBJ1-1; the D gene is possibly TRBD1 (6 bases). The receptor was derived from a person between 18 and 60 years old who received the Ad26.COV2.S COVID-19 vaccine or a placebo. The sample in question was peripheral blood, obtained in a trial of Ad26.COV2.S vaccine versus placebo. The chain's CDR3 is CASSWATGNTEAFF. The CDR3 coding sequence is TGTGCCAGCAGCTGGGCGACAGGGAACACTGAAGCTTTCTTT.